This TCR beta chain stems from a study of blood T cell repertoires in COVID-19. TCRdb keeps only in-frame clones here, not all; method: immunoSEQ multiplex PCR. The sample yields under 150,000 clones, 70% to 80% seen once. This clone showed up just once. This receptor was taken from a human donor in a cohort sampled during active COVID-19. Source material: peripheral blood.

Here the CDR3 DNA reads TGCGCCAGCAGTCAGGGTTCCACCTACGAGCAGTACTTC. Protein: CASSQGSTYEQYF. The chain couples TRBV5-1 to TRBJ2-7; D perhaps matches TRBD1 (5 bases). The V gene's germline CDR1 is SGHRS and CDR2 YFSETQ. This CDR3 spans 13 amino acids. The V and J ends lost 5 bases and 2 bases respectively, with 11 bases between them.